This entry describes one T cell receptor (beta chain). Its antigen is not identified. The sample belongs to a study of CD4+ T cells in melanoma. Study outcomes and limitations: A reported correlation linked neoantigen-specific CD4+ T cells to CD8+, macrophage and B cell function.

Some clones are missing from TCRdb's copy, which holds only in-frame ones; the method was immunoSEQ multiplex PCR. The sample has roughly 110,000 clones, 92% seen once; the top ten hold roughly 3.5%. Germline CDR1 and CDR2: SGHDN and FVKESK. The J segment lost 5 bases and the V segment lost 3 bases, leaving 2 bases of the junction unmatched. The CDR3 extends over 13 amino acids. Sequences were obtained from peripheral blood. V and J are TRBV14 and TRBJ1-2, with 8 bases fitting TRBD1. This TCR was recovered from a human donor with melanoma. The CDR3 spells CASSHGTGYGYTF. For the CDR3, the DNA is TGTGCCAGCAGCCATGGGACAGGTTATGGCTACACCTTC.